Given below is one T cell receptor beta chain in context. Its antigen is currently unknown. This entry belongs to a study of T cell responses to AZD1222 COVID-19 vaccine. General study points: As reported, nearly half of all spike-specific TCRs target variant regions that are unmutated.

The table came from immunoSEQ multiplex PCR; TCRdb's copy has only in-frame clones and leaves some out. The table records 120,000 or so clones, roughly 89% of them present only once. The specimen was peripheral blood, collected 28 days after the second AZD1222 dose. The clonotype originates from an adult who received the AZD1222 COVID-19 vaccine.

CDR3 in DNA: TGTGCCAGCAGCTTTAGGGGGGGCAGCCACTACGAGCAGTACTTC. Translation: CASSFRGGSHYEQYF. The chain joins TRBV11-3 to TRBJ2-7; a weak D match, TRBD2 (7 bases). From germline, CDR1 is SGHNT and CDR2 YENEEA. Between the trimmed V and J ends, which lost 3 bases and 3 bases, there was a span of 15 bases. CDR3 length: 15 amino acids.